This T cell receptor beta chain derives from a study of blood T cell repertoires in COVID-19. Study overall: PBMCs, B-cell-depleted T cells, or T cells were the source of the cDNA or gDNA that made up the material.

In the original workflow: Nucleated cell counts were estimated from reference gene primer amplification. Sequenced by immunoSEQ multiplex PCR; TCRdb stores in-frame clones only, minus some. V and J calls and clone size are as listed in that table; D and trimming were resolved from the DNA. The table has 130,000 or so clones, 85% to 90% seen once. The TCR comes from a man in his sixties or seventies with active COVID-19. The sample comprised peripheral blood.

In DNA form, the CDR3 reads TGTGCCAGTAGTATAGGGGGACTAGCGGGGAGCACAGATACGCAGTATTTT. It yields the protein CASSIGGLAGSTDTQYF. This chain uses TRBV19 with TRBJ2-3; 13 nucleotides line up with TRBD2. Per germline, CDR1 LNHDA and CDR2 SQIVND (reference sequence). The V and J ends lost 1 base and 0 bases, in that order; junction bases with no gene match: 1. There are 17 residues in the CDR3.